The 10 T cell receptor beta chains below all came from one sample that was sequenced in a study of T-cell reconstitution after alpha-beta-depleted transplantation in children. Construction of the TCRbeta library involved unique molecular identifiers. TCRdb fed the PCR reads into MiXCR, producing one record per CDR3 protein. The sample lists 250,000 to 300,000 distinct CDR3 sequences; roughly 9.1% were seen once. Sequenced material: PBMCs, taken before TCRalphabeta/CD19-depleted stem cell transplant. Source of these receptors: a boy under two years old with acute myeloid leukemia, due to receive a stem cell transplant.

This clonotype was recorded at least ten times. J is TRBJ2-3 and V is TRBV4-2, with D unclear. The CDR3 extends over 16 amino acids. Germline CDR1 LGHNA, CDR2 YNFKEQ. The germline V and J ends were trimmed by 0 bases and 0 bases, with 10 bases remaining between them. CDR3 in amino acids: CASSQEGTQSTDTQYF. CDR3 nucleotide sequence: TGTGCCAGCAGCCAAGAAGGTACACAGAGCACAGATACGCAGTATTTT.

Concerning this clonotype: This clone may be a read error of a much larger clone one base away. The rearrangement links TRBV7-2 to TRBJ2-1; no clear D gene. This CDR3 is built from 11 residues. CDR1 SGHTA and CDR2 FQGNSA come from the germline V gene. Trimming pared 5 bases from V and 8 bases from J, leaving 7 bases between. The DNA of the CDR3 is TGTGCCAGCAGCATTATAGATGAGCAGTTCTTC. Its translation: CASSIIDEQFF.

At least ten counts were recorded for this clonotype. This sequence joins TRBV5-1 and TRBJ2-1; 7 nucleotides agree with TRBD2. The CDR3 sequence is 15 residues long. The germline V gene has CDR1 SGHRS and CDR2 YFSETQ. Germline trimming cut 0 bases from V and 4 bases from J; bases unmatched to any gene: 4. CDR3 sequence (DNA): TGCGCCAGCAGCTTGGGAGGGAGGGTATACAATGAGCAGTTCTTC. Its protein is CASSLGGRVYNEQFF.

This clonotype has ten or more counts. The CDR3 protein is CASSDIAGRVLETQYF. The CDR3 DNA reads TGTGCCAGCAGTGATATAGCGGGGCGGGTTTTGGAGACCCAGTACTTC. V is TRBV28 and J is TRBJ2-5, with 8 bases matching TRBD2. This CDR3 is built from 16 residues. Germline trimming cut 5 bases from V and 5 bases from J; bases unmatched to any gene: 13. In germline, CDR1 is MDHEN, CDR2 SYDVKM.

This clonotype was recorded many times. The chain joins TRBV7-6 to TRBJ2-5; D ambiguous. Germline assignment: CDR1 SGHVS and CDR2 FNYEAQ. The V end lost 5 bases, the J end lost 5 bases, and 9 bases lay between the germline ends. CDR3 size: 12 residues. The CDR3 DNA is TGTGCCAGCAGCCCAGAGAGGGAGACCCAGTACTTC. It encodes CASSPERETQYF.

The sample holds many counts of this clonotype. The rearrangement links TRBV11-2 to TRBJ1-1; tentative D call: TRBD1 (5 bases). Germline lookup yields CDR1 SGHAT and CDR2 FQNNGV. V lost 0 bases, J lost 1 base, and 15 bases lay in between. The CDR3 length is 17 residues. The CDR3 reads CASSLEGPAWGNTEAFF. As DNA, the CDR3 is TGTGCCAGCAGCTTAGAGGGGCCAGCATGGGGGAACACTGAAGCTTTCTTT.

This clonotype was counted many times. The genes are TRBV28 and TRBJ2-1; D gene ambiguous. Trimming left V 6 bases short and J 2 bases short, with 17 bases between. The length of the CDR3 is 16 residues. Germline lookup yields CDR1 MDHEN and CDR2 SYDVKM. DNA for the CDR3: TGTGCCAGCAGCACAACCTCGGTACCGACCTACAATGAGCAGTTCTTC. Protein: CASSTTSVPTYNEQFF.

Many counts were recorded for this clonotype. This sequence joins TRBV15 and TRBJ2-1; 8 nucleotides line up with TRBD2. The CDR3 loop spans 16 amino acids. Unmatched junction bases numbered 10, after V lost 3 bases and J lost 6 bases. In germline, CDR1 is LNHNV, CDR2 YYDKDF (reference sequence). This chain's CDR3 is CATSSHRAGAVNEQFF. In DNA, the CDR3 is TGTGCCACCAGCAGCCACCGAGCGGGAGCGGTCAATGAGCAGTTCTTC.

This clonotype has ten or more counts. This chain connects TRBV28 to TRBJ2-3, with TRBD1 as a possible D gene (5 bases). Germline lookup yields CDR1 MDHEN and CDR2 SYDVKM. Trimming took 0 bases from V and 1 from J, leaving 5 bases between them. The CDR3 has 14 amino acids. CDR3 nucleotides: TGTGCCAGCAGTTTATGGGGGCGCACAGATACGCAGTATTTT. This sequence encodes CASSLWGRTDTQYF.

This clonotype was detected ten times or more. This chain links TRBV24-1 with TRBJ2-2; no firm D call. The germline V gene encodes CDR1 KGHDR and CDR2 SFDVKD. V shed 7 bases and J shed 4 bases, with 9 bases lying between them. The CDR3 spans 13 residues. The CDR3 nucleotides are TGTGCCACCAGAGTTCAAGGCACCGGGGAGCTGTTTTTT. It encodes CATRVQGTGELFF.